The 19 T cell receptor beta chains below all came from one sample that was sequenced in a study of T-cell memory formation after mild COVID-19. MiXCR, applied by TCRdb to the 5' RACE reads, yields one record per CDR3 protein. The table has approximately 350,000 distinct CDR3 sequences, approximately 15% seen once. The source material was PBMCs or a T cell subset sorted from them (not recorded which). These receptors were obtained from a man aged 18-30 years who had mild COVID-19 (a few samples of this study predate the infection). Cell type and time point are not known.

This clonotype was observed a handful of times. The chain employs TRBV6-6 and TRBJ1-2; D remains ambiguous. Germline V lookup: CDR1 MNHNY, CDR2 SVGAGI (reference sequence). This CDR3 contains 15 residues. The germline V and J ends were trimmed by 0 bases and 8 bases, with 16 bases remaining between them. This chain's CDR3 is CASSYSRGGLQGYTF. CDR3 coding DNA: TGTGCCAGCAGTTACTCCCGGGGAGGGTTGCAGGGCTACACCTTC.

The sample holds many counts of this clonotype. This chain connects TRBV18 to TRBJ2-3; D unclear. CDR3 length: 14 amino acids. The V and J ends lost 2 bases and 2 bases respectively, with 8 bases between them. The germline CDR1 and CDR2 sequences are KGHSH and LQKENI. Here the CDR3 reads CASSPSADTDTQYF. In nucleotides, the CDR3 is TGTGCCAGCTCACCATCGGCGGACACAGATACGCAGTATTTT.

V is TRBV14 and J is TRBJ2-7, with 9 bases matching TRBD2. Unmatched junction bases numbered 5, after V lost 1 base and J lost 1 base. The germline V gene has CDR1 SGHDN and CDR2 FVKESK. The CDR3 runs to 16 residues. The DNA of the CDR3 is TGTGCCAGCAGCCAAGGTGGTAGCGGGGGTTCCTACGAGCAGTACGTC. It encodes CASSQGGSGGSYEQYV.

Ten or more counts support this clonotype. The V and J genes are TRBV20-1 and TRBJ2-4; the D gene is possibly TRBD2 (7 bases). The germline V and J ends were trimmed by 0 bases and 8 bases, with 11 bases remaining between them. CDR3 length equals 13 residues. Looked up from germline, CDR1 is DFQATT and CDR2 is SNEGSKA (reference sequence). Written as DNA, the CDR3 is TGCAGTGCTAGAGATCGGCGGGGGCACATTCAGTACTTC. Translation gives CSARDRRGHIQYF.

This clonotype showed up just a few times. The chain is built from TRBV5-6 and TRBJ2-5, with 9 bases fitting TRBD2. From germline, CDR1 is SGHDT and CDR2 YYEEEE. This CDR3 comprises 15 residues. The V and J ends lost 4 bases and 7 bases, in that order; junction bases with no gene match: 11. The CDR3 region is CASSGYAGGSGTQYF. Written as DNA, the CDR3 is TGTGCCAGCAGCGGATATGCGGGGGGGTCGGGGACCCAGTACTTC.

Ten or more counts support this clonotype. This sequence joins TRBV7-9 and TRBJ2-5, with a weak D call TRBD1 (5 bases). V lost 2 bases to trimming and J lost 3 bases, with 13 bases between them. CDR1 and CDR2 from the germline V gene are SEHNR and FQNEAQ (reference sequence). The CDR3 extends over 15 amino acids. The CDR3 is CASSLPGNLKETQYF. DNA of the CDR3: TGTGCCAGCAGCTTACCAGGGAACCTTAAAGAGACCCAGTACTTC.

This chain joins TRBV9 and TRBJ1-2; 8 nucleotides line up with TRBD1. J gave up 0 bases and V 3 bases, and 7 bases lay outside the gene matches. This CDR3 comprises 16 residues. Germline lookup yields CDR1 SGDLS and CDR2 YYNGEE. The CDR3 region is CASSANTGQANYGYTF. Here the CDR3 DNA reads TGTGCCAGCAGCGCCAACACGGGACAGGCTAACTATGGCTACACCTTC.

The rearrangement uses TRBV4-3 and TRBJ1-2, with D tentatively TRBD1 (5 bases). The germline CDR1 and CDR2 sequences are LGHNA and YSLEER. The CDR3 contains 15 residues. Trimming took off 0 bases at V and 6 bases at J, with 14 bases between the two ends. This CDR3 reads CASSQDSGLIHGYTF. The CDR3, as DNA: TGCGCCAGCAGCCAAGATTCAGGGTTGATCCATGGCTACACCTTC.

Only a few counts were recorded for this clonotype. This chain links TRBV5-1 with TRBJ2-7; no clear D gene. The germline V and J ends were trimmed by 0 bases and 3 bases, with 10 bases remaining between them. CDR3 length equals 14 residues. Germline CDR1 and CDR2: SGHRS and YFSETQ. The CDR3 DNA sequence: TGCGCCAGCAGCTTGGTGTTAGGTGACTACGAGCAGTACTTC. Translation: CASSLVLGDYEQYF.

V is TRBV10-1 and J is TRBJ1-5, with D unclear. The CDR3 totals 13 residues. Per the germline V gene, CDR1 is WNHNN and CDR2 is SYGVQD (reference sequence). Deletions cut 2 bases from V and 5 bases from J, with 7 bases between. CDR3 DNA sequence: TGCGCCAGCAGTGAGGTGAGGGATCAGCCCCAGCATTTT. It encodes CASSEVRDQPQHF.

This clonotype was detected many times. The genes are TRBV10-3 and TRBJ2-1, with TRBD1 matching 12 bases. CDR3 length: 15 residues. After removal of 7 bases from V and 5 bases from J, the junction contained 6 bases not matched to a gene. Germline-derived CDR1 and CDR2 are ENHRY and SYGVKD. The DNA for the CDR3 is TGTGCCATCAACCCGGGACAGGGGGCGGACAATGAGCAGTTCTTC. The encoded protein is CAINPGQGADNEQFF.

This sequence joins TRBV6-5 and TRBJ1-1; D remains unclear. Germline lookup yields CDR1 MNHEY and CDR2 SVGAGI. This CDR3 has 11 amino acids. V was trimmed by 7 bases and J by 8 bases, leaving 11 bases between them. CDR3 loop: CASTALGEAFF. DNA of the CDR3: TGTGCCAGCACCGCCCTGGGAGAAGCTTTCTTT.

This clonotype has just a few counts. The chain carries TRBV10-2 and TRBJ1-1; D gene uncertain. CDR1 and CDR2 from the germline V gene are WSHSY and SAAADI. The CDR3 is made up of 14 amino acids. V shed 1 base and J shed 1 base, with 7 bases lying between them. In nucleotides, the CDR3 is TGCGCCAGCAGTGAGTGGAGGTCGAACACTGAAGCTTTCTTT. Translating gives CASSEWRSNTEAFF.

This clonotype has only a few counts. The chain joins TRBV27 to TRBJ1-1; 7 nucleotides line up with TRBD1. V lost 6 bases, J lost 6 bases, and 10 bases stayed unmatched. This CDR3 region has 14 residues. In germline, CDR1 is MNHEY, CDR2 SMNVEV (reference sequence). CDR3 DNA: TGTGCCAGCAGCAAGTGGACAGGCGGACCTGAAGCTTTCTTT. This gives the protein CASSKWTGGPEAFF.

In its sample, this clonotype was seen a few times. The rearrangement uses TRBV19 and TRBJ1-2, with 7 bases matching TRBD1. The CDR3 sequence is 14 residues long. V shed 7 bases, J shed 5 bases, and the junction held 10 bases outside the gene matches. The germline V gene has CDR1 LNHDA and CDR2 SQIVND (reference sequence). The CDR3 region has the DNA TGTGCCAGTACCATGAAAGCGACAGGGTATGGCTACACCTTC. Translated, it gives CASTMKATGYGYTF.

In this sample, this clonotype turned up many times. The V gene is TRBV6-6, the J gene TRBJ2-7; D is possibly TRBD1 (6 bases). This CDR3 region has 16 residues. Trimming stripped 5 bases from V and 7 bases from J, with 24 bases between. Germline assignment: CDR1 MNHNY and CDR2 SVGAGI (reference sequence). The CDR3: CASSTNARGPGDEQYV. The CDR3 DNA follows: TGTGCCAGCAGTACGAACGCCAGGGGCCCTGGGGATGAGCAGTACGTC.

This clonotype has only a few counts. The V call is TRBV24-1, the J call TRBJ2-1; TRBD1 matches at 8 bases. J gave up 3 bases and V 4 bases, and 10 bases lay outside the gene matches. This CDR3 has 17 residues. Per germline, CDR1 KGHDR and CDR2 SFDVKD. The CDR3 loop is CATSDPRGQDNYNEQFF. The CDR3 nucleotides read TGTGCCACCAGTGACCCCAGGGGACAGGATAACTACAATGAGCAGTTCTTC.

This clonotype turned up a few times. The J gene is TRBJ1-6, the V gene TRBV9, with D possibly matching TRBD1 (5 bases). V was trimmed by 3 bases and J by 0 bases, leaving 7 bases between them. CDR1 and CDR2 from the germline V gene are SGDLS and YYNGEE. This CDR3 comprises 15 residues. In nucleotides, the CDR3 is TGTGCCAGCAGCGCAGGGAGCTCCTATAATTCACCCCTCCACTTT. Amino acids: CASSAGSSYNSPLHF.

This rearrangement joins TRBV5-1 to TRBJ1-2; D uncertain. Germline V gives CDR1 SGHRS, CDR2 YFSETQ. This CDR3 region has 17 residues. V was cut by 3 bases and J by 8 bases, with 26 bases left in between. CDR3 nucleotide sequence: TGCGCCAGCAGCTCTGGGGATGGGGTTTCTCCCTCCCCGGGCTACACCTTC. Translating it yields CASSSGDGVSPSPGYTF.